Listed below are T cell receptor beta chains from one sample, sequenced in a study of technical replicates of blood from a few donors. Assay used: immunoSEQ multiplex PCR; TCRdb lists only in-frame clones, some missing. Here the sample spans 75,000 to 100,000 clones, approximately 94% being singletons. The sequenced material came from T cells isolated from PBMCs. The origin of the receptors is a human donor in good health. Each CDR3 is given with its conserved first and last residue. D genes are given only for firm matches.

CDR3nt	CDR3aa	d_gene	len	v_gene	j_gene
TGTGCCACCAGCAGGGGCACAACTCAAGAGACCCAGTACTTC	CATSRGTTQETQYF	NA	14	TRBV15	TRBJ2-5
TGCGCCAGCAGCCAAATCCCTAGGACTAGCGGGAGTATGGATACGCAGTATTTT	CASSQIPRTSGSMDTQYF	TRBD2	18	TRBV4-1	TRBJ2-3
TGCAGCGCGAACGGACAGCAAGAGACCCAGTACTTC	CSANGQQETQYF	NA	12	TRBV29-1	TRBJ2-5
TGTGCCAGCAGTTACTCGGGGCCAGATGGCTACACCTTC	CASSYSGPDGYTF	NA	13	TRBV6-5	TRBJ1-2
TGTGCCAGCAGCGTAGGCCAGCGAAATGAAAAACTGTTTTTT	CASSVGQRNEKLFF	NA	14	TRBV9	TRBJ1-4
TGTGCCAGCAGCCGAGACGACAGACAAGATACGCAGTATTTT	CASSRDDRQDTQYF	NA	14	TRBV13	TRBJ2-3
TGTGCCAGCACCACGAGCGGTTTCTACGAGCAGTACTTC	CASTTSGFYEQYF	NA	13	TRBV5-6	TRBJ2-7
TGCGCCAGCAGCGTCTACAGGGGCTTCGTCGAAGGGGACTATGGCTACACCTTC	CASSVYRGFVEGDYGYTF	TRBD1	18	TRBV5-1	TRBJ1-2
TGTGCCAGCAGTGAAGGACCGGGACAGGGTTTTAACGAGCAGTACTTC	CASSEGPGQGFNEQYF	TRBD1	16	TRBV6-1	TRBJ2-7
TGTGCCAGCAGCCAATGGGACAGAAATTCACCCCTCCACTTT	CASSQWDRNSPLHF	TRBD1	14	TRBV14	TRBJ1-6
TGTGCCAGCAGTGAAATTCCGGAGACCCAGTACTTC	CASSEIPETQYF	NA	12	TRBV2	TRBJ2-5
TGTGCCAGCAATCTACCCCCGGGCGGGGAGAACACCGGGGAGCTGTTTTTT	CASNLPPGGENTGELFF	NA	17	TRBV7-2	TRBJ2-2
TGTGCCAGCAGAGGCCTCGGGACAGCCTTTAATGAGCAGTTCTTC	CASRGLGTAFNEQFF	TRBD1	15	TRBV6-1	TRBJ2-1
TGCAGCGTCTACGGACAGGCCGGGATGAACACTGAAGCTTTCTTT	CSVYGQAGMNTEAFF	TRBD1	15	TRBV29-1	TRBJ1-1
TGCGCCAGCAGCCAAGATAGGGGGGGGCTCTCTGGGGCCAACGTCCTGACTTTC	CASSQDRGGLSGANVLTF	NA	18	TRBV4-1	TRBJ2-6
TGTGCCAGCAGTCGGGGGAAGAACACTGAAGCTTTCTTT	CASSRGKNTEAFF	NA	13	TRBV2	TRBJ1-1
TGTGCCATCAGTGGGGGGCTAGCGGGGCTGAACACCGGGGAGCTGTTTTTT	CAISGGLAGLNTGELFF	TRBD2	17	TRBV10-3	TRBJ2-2
TGTGCCAGCAGTTTAGGGGCCGGATTCTCCTACGAGCAGTACTTC	CASSLGAGFSYEQYF	NA	15	TRBV27	TRBJ2-7